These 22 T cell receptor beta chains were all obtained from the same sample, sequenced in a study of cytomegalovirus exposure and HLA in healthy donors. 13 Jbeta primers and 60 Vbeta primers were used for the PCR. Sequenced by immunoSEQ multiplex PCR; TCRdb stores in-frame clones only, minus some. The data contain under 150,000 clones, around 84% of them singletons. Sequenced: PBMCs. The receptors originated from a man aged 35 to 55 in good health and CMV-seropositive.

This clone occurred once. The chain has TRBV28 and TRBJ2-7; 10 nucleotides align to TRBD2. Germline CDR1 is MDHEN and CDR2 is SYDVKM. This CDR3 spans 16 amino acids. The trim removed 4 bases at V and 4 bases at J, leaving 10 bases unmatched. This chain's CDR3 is CASSSRPSGRGYEQYF. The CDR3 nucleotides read TGTGCCAGCAGTTCCCGGCCTAGCGGGAGAGGGTACGAGCAGTACTTC.

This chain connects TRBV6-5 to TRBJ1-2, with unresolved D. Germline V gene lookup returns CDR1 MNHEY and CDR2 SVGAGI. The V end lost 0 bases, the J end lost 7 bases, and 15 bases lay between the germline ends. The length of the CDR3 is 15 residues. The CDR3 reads CASSYSPGGGFGYTF. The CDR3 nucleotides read TGTGCCAGCAGTTACTCCCCGGGAGGTGGTTTTGGCTACACCTTC.

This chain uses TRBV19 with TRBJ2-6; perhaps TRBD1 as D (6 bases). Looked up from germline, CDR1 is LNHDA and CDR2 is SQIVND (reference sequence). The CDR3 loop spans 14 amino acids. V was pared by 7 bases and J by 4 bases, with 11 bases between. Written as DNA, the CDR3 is TGTGCCAGTACGGACAGCTCCGGGGCCAACGTCCTGACTTTC. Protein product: CASTDSSGANVLTF.

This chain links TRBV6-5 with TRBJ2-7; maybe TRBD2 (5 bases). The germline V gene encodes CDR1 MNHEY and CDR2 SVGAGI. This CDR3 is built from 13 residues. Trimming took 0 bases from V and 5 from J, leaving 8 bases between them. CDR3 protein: CASSYSSGNEQYF. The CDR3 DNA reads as TGTGCCAGCAGTTACTCGAGCGGTAACGAGCAGTACTTC.

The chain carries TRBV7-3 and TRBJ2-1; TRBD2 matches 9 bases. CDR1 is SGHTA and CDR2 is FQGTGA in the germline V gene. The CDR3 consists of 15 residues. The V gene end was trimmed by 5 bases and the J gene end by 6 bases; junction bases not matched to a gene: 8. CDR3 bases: TGTGCCAGCAGCCCCGGGCCTAGCGGGACCAATGAGCAGTTCTTC. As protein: CASSPGPSGTNEQFF.

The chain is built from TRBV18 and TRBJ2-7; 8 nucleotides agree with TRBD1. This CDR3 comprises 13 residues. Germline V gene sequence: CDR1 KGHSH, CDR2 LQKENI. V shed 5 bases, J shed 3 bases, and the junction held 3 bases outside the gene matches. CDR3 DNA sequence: TGTGCCAGCTCAACCGGACAGGGCTACGAGCAGTACTTC. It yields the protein CASSTGQGYEQYF.

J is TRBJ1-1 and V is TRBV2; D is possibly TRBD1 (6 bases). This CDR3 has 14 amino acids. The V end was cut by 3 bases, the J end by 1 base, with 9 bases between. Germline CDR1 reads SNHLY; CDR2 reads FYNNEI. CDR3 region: CASSESTGNTEAFF. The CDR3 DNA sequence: TGTGCCAGCAGTGAGTCGACAGGGAACACTGAAGCTTTCTTT.

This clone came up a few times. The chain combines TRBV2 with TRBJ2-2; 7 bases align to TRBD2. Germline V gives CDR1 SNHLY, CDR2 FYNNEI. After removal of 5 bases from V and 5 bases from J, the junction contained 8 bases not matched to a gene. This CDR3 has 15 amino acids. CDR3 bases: TGTGCCAGCAGTTTGGGGAGGGCCCGGACCGGGGAGCTGTTTTTT. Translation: CASSLGRARTGELFF.

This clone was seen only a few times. The CDR3 nucleotides read TGCGCCAGCAGTAAACGGACAGGGGGGGAGACCCAGTACTTC. It specifies CASSKRTGGETQYF. J is TRBJ2-5 and V is TRBV23-1; 10 bases align to TRBD1. TRBV23-1 is identified as an open reading frame with a role that is uncertain. The J segment lost 5 bases and the V segment lost 5 bases, leaving 5 bases of the junction unmatched. The CDR3 spans 14 residues.

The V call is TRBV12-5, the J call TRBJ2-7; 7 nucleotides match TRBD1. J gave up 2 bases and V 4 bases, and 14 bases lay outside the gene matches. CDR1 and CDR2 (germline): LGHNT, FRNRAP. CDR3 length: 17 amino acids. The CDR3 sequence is CASGYPRTGRPTYEQYF. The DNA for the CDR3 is TGTGCTAGTGGTTACCCTCGGACAGGCAGACCAACCTACGAGCAGTACTTC.

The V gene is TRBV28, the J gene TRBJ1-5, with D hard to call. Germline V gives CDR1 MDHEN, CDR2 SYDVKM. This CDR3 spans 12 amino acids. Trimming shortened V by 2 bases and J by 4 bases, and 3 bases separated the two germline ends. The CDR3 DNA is TGTGCCAGCAGTTTACCTAATCAGCCCCAGCATTTT. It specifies CASSLPNQPQHF.

The chain's CDR3 is CASSFGLAGYNEQFF. The DNA for the CDR3 is TGTGCCAGCAGCTTCGGACTAGCGGGGTACAATGAGCAGTTCTTC. The J gene is TRBJ2-1, the V gene TRBV7-9; 12 nucleotides match TRBD2. V was pared by 3 bases and J by 4 bases, with 1 base of the junction left unmatched. Germline loops: CDR1 SEHNR, CDR2 FQNEAQ (reference sequence). The CDR3 sequence is 15 residues long. The variable domain in full, with the rest retrieved from reference TRBV7-9 and TRBJ2-1, is DTGVSQNPRHKITKRGQNVTFRCDPISEHNRLYWYRQTLGQGPEFLTYFQNEAQLEKSRLLSDRFSAERPKGSFSTLEIQRTEQGDSAMYLCASSFGLAGYNEQFFGPGTRLTVL.

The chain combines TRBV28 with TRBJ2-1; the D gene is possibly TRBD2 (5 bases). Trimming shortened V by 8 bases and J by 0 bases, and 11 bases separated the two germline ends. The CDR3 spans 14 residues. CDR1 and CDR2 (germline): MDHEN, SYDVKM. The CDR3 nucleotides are TGTGCCAGCTTGGCGGGCTACTCCTACAATGAGCAGTTCTTC. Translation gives CASLAGYSYNEQFF.

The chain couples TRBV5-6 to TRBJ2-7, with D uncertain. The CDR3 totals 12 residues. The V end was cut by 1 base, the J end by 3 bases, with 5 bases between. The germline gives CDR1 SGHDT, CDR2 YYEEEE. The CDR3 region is CASSLRSYEQYF. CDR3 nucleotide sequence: TGTGCCAGCAGCTTGAGGAGCTACGAGCAGTACTTC.

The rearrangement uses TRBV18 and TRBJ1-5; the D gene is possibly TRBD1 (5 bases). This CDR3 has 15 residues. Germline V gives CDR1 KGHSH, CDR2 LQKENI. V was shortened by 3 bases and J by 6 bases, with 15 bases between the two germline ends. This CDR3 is CASSPYGQGGQPQHF. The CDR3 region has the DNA TGTGCCAGCTCACCGTACGGGCAGGGAGGTCAGCCCCAGCATTTT.

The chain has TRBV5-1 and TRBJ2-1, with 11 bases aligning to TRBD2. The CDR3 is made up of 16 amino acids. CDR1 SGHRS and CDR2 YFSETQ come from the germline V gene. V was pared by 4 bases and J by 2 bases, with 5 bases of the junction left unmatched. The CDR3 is CASSGPGLAAYNEQFF. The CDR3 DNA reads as TGCGCCAGCAGCGGGCCGGGACTAGCGGCCTACAATGAGCAGTTCTTC.

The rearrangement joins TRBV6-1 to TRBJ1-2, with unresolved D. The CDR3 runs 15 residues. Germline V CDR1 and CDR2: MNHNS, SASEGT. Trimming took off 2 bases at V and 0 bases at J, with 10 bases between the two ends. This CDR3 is CASSEIWASNYGYTF. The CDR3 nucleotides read TGTGCCAGCAGTGAAATTTGGGCCTCTAACTATGGCTACACCTTC.

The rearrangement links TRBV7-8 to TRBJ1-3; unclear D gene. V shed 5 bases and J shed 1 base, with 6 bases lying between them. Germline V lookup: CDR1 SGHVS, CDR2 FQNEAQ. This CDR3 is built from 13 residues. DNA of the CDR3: TGTGCCAGCAGCCGTCGTTCTGGAAACACCATATATTTT. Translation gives CASSRRSGNTIYF.

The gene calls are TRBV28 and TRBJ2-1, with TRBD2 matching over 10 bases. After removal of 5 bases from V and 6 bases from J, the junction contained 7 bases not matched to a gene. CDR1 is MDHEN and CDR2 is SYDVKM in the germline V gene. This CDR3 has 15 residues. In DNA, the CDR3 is TGTGCCAGCAGTACCAAGCGGGAGGGAGTCAATGAGCAGTTCTTC. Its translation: CASSTKREGVNEQFF.

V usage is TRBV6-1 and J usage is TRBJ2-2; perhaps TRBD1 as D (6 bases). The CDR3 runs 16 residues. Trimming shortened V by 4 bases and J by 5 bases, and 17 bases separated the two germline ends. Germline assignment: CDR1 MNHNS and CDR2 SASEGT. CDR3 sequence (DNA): TGTGCCAGCAGTGGACAGGTTGCGGTAGTGACCGGGGAGCTGTTTTTT. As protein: CASSGQVAVVTGELFF.

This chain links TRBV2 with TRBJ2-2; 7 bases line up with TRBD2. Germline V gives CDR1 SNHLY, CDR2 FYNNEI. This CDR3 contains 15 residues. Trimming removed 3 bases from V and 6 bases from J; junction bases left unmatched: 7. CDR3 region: CASSDRSGKAGELFF. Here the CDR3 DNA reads TGTGCCAGCAGTGATCGCAGCGGGAAGGCCGGGGAGCTGTTTTTT.

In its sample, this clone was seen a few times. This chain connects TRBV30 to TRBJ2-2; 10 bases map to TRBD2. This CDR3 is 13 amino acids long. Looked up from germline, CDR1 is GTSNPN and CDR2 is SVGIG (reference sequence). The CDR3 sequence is CALGTSDTGELFF. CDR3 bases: TGTGCTTTAGGGACTAGCGACACCGGGGAGCTGTTTTTT.